The subject of this entry is one T cell receptor (beta chain). Its target is unknown. With 60 Vbeta and 13 Jbeta primers, the PCR was carried out. Profiling relied on immunoSEQ multiplex PCR, and the TCRdb table lists in-frame clones only, not all of them. Of some 93,000 clones listed, approximately 81% are singletons. This sample was included in a study of cytomegalovirus exposure and HLA in healthy donors. Between the trimmed V and J ends, which lost 2 bases and 1 base, there was a span of 23 bases. The germline gives CDR1 GTSNPN, CDR2 SVGIG (reference sequence). The CDR3 sequence is 18 residues long. Overall study findings and caveats: In an earlier analysis, in around 590 donors, most V segments appeared productive either ~87% or ~30% of the time. Near-uniform donor sequencing depth was presumed by presence/absence analyses.

The clonotype comes from a woman in her 40s in good health and CMV-seronegative. Material: PBMCs. The chain uses TRBV30 and TRBJ1-1; D may be TRBD1 (6 bases). The CDR3 spells CAWSRNPPAWTENTEAFF. CDR3 DNA sequence: TGTGCCTGGAGTCGAAACCCTCCTGCCTGGACAGAGAACACTGAAGCTTTCTTT.